The 14 T cell receptor beta chains reported below all come from one sample, sequenced in a study of T cells in Graves' hyperthyroidism and ophthalmopathy. RNA transcripts gave rise to amplified TCR beta CDR3 regions. HTBI primers were employed in a first-round RT-PCR of the TCR CDR3. TCRdb re-analysed the multiplex PCR reads in MiXCR, keeping a single row per CDR3 protein. The data contain 500,000 to 650,000 distinct CDR3 sequences, 15% to 20% of them singletons. Sequencing was done on a sample of blood. All receptors derive from a middle-aged man with Graves' ophthalmopathy.

Concerning this clonotype: A much larger clone sits a single nucleotide away, making a read error possible. The CDR3 carries no conserved terminal phenylalanine or tryptophan, so it likely arises from a read error. The rearrangement links TRBV30 to TRBJ1-1; 8 bases are shared with TRBD1. Germline V lookup: CDR1 GTSNPN, CDR2 SVGIG (reference sequence). CDR3 length: 12 residues. Trimming took 2 bases from V and 8 from J; bases not matched to a gene: 4. Here the CDR3 DNA reads TGTGCCTGGAGTCTAGGACAGGGAGAAGCTTTCCTT. Residues: CAWSLGQGEAFL.

This clonotype was counted only a few times. J is TRBJ1-5 and V is TRBV20-1; D possibly corresponds to TRBD1 (5 bases). The CDR3 length is 15 residues. Per germline, CDR1 DFQATT and CDR2 SNEGSKA (reference sequence). V gave up 3 bases and J gave up 4 bases, with 16 bases separating them. The CDR3 DNA follows: TGCAGTGCTAGTGGGCAGGGTCGGGTAAATCAGCCCCAGCATTTT. It encodes CSASGQGRVNQPQHF.

This clonotype came up many times. This chain uses TRBV3-1 with TRBJ2-1, with 8 bases identical to TRBD1. The CDR3 length is 14 residues. Germline V gives CDR1 LGHDT, CDR2 YNNKEL (reference sequence). J gave up 9 bases and V 3 bases, and 7 bases lay outside the gene matches. This CDR3 is CASSQRTGRSEQFF. For the CDR3, the DNA is TGTGCCAGCAGCCAGAGGACAGGGCGCAGTGAGCAGTTCTTC.

This clonotype has at least ten counts. The rearrangement joins TRBV28 to TRBJ1-5; D is undetermined. Trimming stripped 3 bases from V and 9 bases from J, with 15 bases between. Germline values: CDR1 MDHEN, CDR2 SYDVKM. This CDR3 contains 14 residues. DNA of the CDR3: TGTGCCAGCAGTTTCAGAGGGAGCTCCTCGCCCCAGCATTTT. Encoded protein: CASSFRGSSSPQHF. Based on the CDR3 plus reference TRBV28 and TRBJ1-5, the full variable domain is DVKVTQSSRYLVKRTGEKVFLECVQDMDHENMFWYRQDPGLGLRLIYFSYDVKMKEKGDIPEGYSVSREKKERFSLILESASTNQTSMYLCASSFRGSSSPQHFGDGTRLSIL.

The rearrangement uses TRBV18 and TRBJ1-3, with D possibly being TRBD1 (5 bases). CDR3 length equals 16 residues. Between the trimmed V and J ends, which lost 3 bases and 0 bases, there was a span of 12 bases. CDR1 and CDR2 from the germline V gene are KGHSH and LQKENI. The CDR3 DNA reads as TGTGCCAGCTCACCGCCAGGGACTCTCTCTGGAAACACCATATATTTT. Amino acids: CASSPPGTLSGNTIYF.

The rearrangement joins TRBV16 to TRBJ2-3; D ambiguous. The germline V gene encodes CDR1 KGHSY and CDR2 FQNENV. Trimming removed 0 bases at V and 4 bases at J, with 11 bases between. The CDR3 runs 15 residues. The CDR3: CASSQSAVLADTQYF. The CDR3 region has the DNA TGTGCCAGCAGCCAATCCGCGGTTTTAGCAGATACGCAGTATTTT.

CDR3 in DNA: TGTGCCAGCAGCCATCGGCGGGGGACTGAAGCTTTCTTT. Translated, it gives CASSHRRGTEAFF. This rearrangement joins TRBV7-6 to TRBJ1-1, with D maybe TRBD1 (5 bases). V was cut by 5 bases and J by 5 bases, with 12 bases left in between. The CDR3 contains 13 residues. CDR1 SGHVS and CDR2 FNYEAQ come from the germline V gene.

This chain joins TRBV28 and TRBJ2-2, with D maybe TRBD1 (6 bases). This CDR3 has 13 amino acids. The germline V gene encodes CDR1 MDHEN and CDR2 SYDVKM. Trimming removed 7 bases from V and 1 base from J, with 7 bases in between. CDR3 nucleotide sequence: TGTGCCAGCAAGGGACAGAACACCGGGGAGCTGTTTTTT. This encodes CASKGQNTGELFF.

The V and J genes are TRBV3-1 and TRBJ1-1; no clear D gene. Germline-derived CDR1 and CDR2 are LGHDT and YNNKEL (reference sequence). CDR3 length: 14 residues. Trimming pared 5 bases from V and 0 bases from J, leaving 10 bases between. In nucleotides, the CDR3 is TGTGCCAGCAGCGCGAGTACCATGAACACTGAAGCTTTCTTT. Encoded protein: CASSASTMNTEAFF.

CDR3 in DNA: TGTGCCAGCCGACATGGGGATTACGGTGAAAAACTGTTTTTT. The encoded protein is CASRHGDYGEKLFF. The gene calls are TRBV11-2 and TRBJ1-4; D not certain. V was trimmed by 8 bases and J by 7 bases, leaving 17 bases between them. The CDR3 totals 14 residues. Germline CDR1 SGHAT, CDR2 FQNNGV.

This chain joins TRBV27 and TRBJ1-6, with TRBD1 as a possible D gene (6 bases). This CDR3 contains 15 residues. Trimming pared 0 bases from V and 7 bases from J, leaving 10 bases between. The V gene's germline CDR1 is MNHEY and CDR2 SMNVEV (reference sequence). The CDR3 DNA reads as TGTGCCAGCAGTTTATCCCCAGGGGACAATTCACCCCTCCACTTT. Its translation: CASSLSPGDNSPLHF.

This clonotype was seen a few times. The J gene is TRBJ2-5, the V gene TRBV20-1; D is possibly TRBD1 (6 bases). The ends were cut back, 0 bases at V and 7 bases at J, with 12 bases in the middle. CDR1 and CDR2 (germline): DFQATT, SNEGSKA (reference sequence). CDR3 length equals 13 residues. The CDR3 coding sequence is TGCAGTGCTAGAGAAACAGCGGACAGGACCCAGTACTTC. This translates into CSARETADRTQYF.

This clonotype was counted between two and nine times. CDR3 DNA sequence: TGTGCCAGCAGTTTCCCCCCTGACAGACCCAATCAGCCCCAGCATTTT. Its protein is CASSFPPDRPNQPQHF. V is TRBV28 and J is TRBJ1-5; perhaps TRBD1 as D (5 bases). Germline CDR1 is MDHEN and CDR2 is SYDVKM. Trimming cost V 3 bases and J 3 bases, with 15 bases left between them. The CDR3 covers 16 residues.

Many counts were recorded for this clonotype. V and J are TRBV7-3 and TRBJ2-1; weak D call: TRBD2 (6 bases). Germline V gene data show CDR1 as SGHTA and CDR2 as FQGTGA. Between the trimmed V and J ends, which lost 0 bases and 7 bases, there was a span of 10 bases. This CDR3 is 14 amino acids long. The CDR3 DNA reads TGTGCCAGCAGCTTAACAGGGCTAGCGAATGAGCAGTTCTTC. Translation gives CASSLTGLANEQFF.